This T cell receptor beta chain is from a study of cytomegalovirus exposure and HLA in healthy donors. Study summary: HLA-typed donors were the source of tens of millions of unique TCRs, which an early data release held.

A remark on this clone: Its specificity is unknown.

The PCR ran on 60 Vbeta and 13 Jbeta primers. Method: immunoSEQ multiplex PCR; TCRdb's copy keeps in-frame clones and lacks some. The sample has a few hundred thousand clones, under 80% seen once; the top ten hold 0.2% to 0.25%. Study results and caveats: Prediction of most subjects' HLA-A and HLA-B alleles by TCR beta sequences was reportedly accurate. A missense variant in DCLRE1C was later tied to TCR beta V- and J-gene trimming.

V was shortened by 1 base and J by 2 bases, with 9 bases between the two germline ends. In germline, CDR1 is SGHTA, CDR2 FQGTGA. CDR3 length equals 14 residues. Sample: PBMCs. This clonotype originated in a girl aged 2 to 10 in good health and CMV-seronegative. The chain joins TRBV7-3 to TRBJ2-7; maybe TRBD1 (5 bases). CDR3 sequence reads: CASSLNQGTYEQYF. The CDR3 nucleotides read TGTGCCAGCAGCTTAAATCAGGGAACCTACGAGCAGTACTTC.